This entry concerns a single TCR beta chain. Its antigen is as yet unknown. This entry belongs to a study of blood T cells in healthy people across ages. Per germline, CDR1 DFQATT and CDR2 SNEGSKA (reference sequence). CDR3 length equals 14 residues. The V end was cut by 0 bases, the J end by 4 bases, with 12 bases between. Findings and caveats of the study: Possibly confounding the expanded clonotype changes was the fact that donor CMV status was unknown. Without sorted subsets, naive and antigen-experienced compartments could not be conclusively compared.

A J-beta primer mix and a sample-barcoded 5' primer were used in a second PCR of roughly 6 to 11 cycles. TCRdb passed the 5' RACE reads through MiXCR, listing each CDR3 protein once. The sample gives 1.6 million or so distinct CDR3 sequences, about 31% of which show up once; about 10% is in the top ten. Healthy Caucasians from Russia aged about 6 to 95 served as donors. V and J are TRBV20-1 and TRBJ1-1; D is unresolved. This TCR derives from a woman aged 25 to 39 in good health. The source material was blood. The CDR3: CSARDIRGGTEAFF. CDR3 nucleotides: TGCAGTGCTAGAGATATCCGGGGAGGCACTGAAGCTTTCTTT.